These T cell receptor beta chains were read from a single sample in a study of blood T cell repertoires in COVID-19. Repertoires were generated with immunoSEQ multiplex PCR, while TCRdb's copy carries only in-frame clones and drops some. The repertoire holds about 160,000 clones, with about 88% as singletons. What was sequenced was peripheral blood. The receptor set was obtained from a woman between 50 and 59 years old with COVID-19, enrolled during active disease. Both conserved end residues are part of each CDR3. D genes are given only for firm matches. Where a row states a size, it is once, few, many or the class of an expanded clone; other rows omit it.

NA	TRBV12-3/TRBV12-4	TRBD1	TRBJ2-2	TGTGCCAGCAGCCCAGGGGGCACCGGGGAGCTGTTTTTT	CASSPGGTGELFF
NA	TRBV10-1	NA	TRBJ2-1	TGCGCCAGCAGTGTGGACTGGGTGTCGTCCTACAATGAGCAGTTCTTC	CASSVDWVSSYNEQFF
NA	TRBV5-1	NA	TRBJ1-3	TGCGCCAGCAGCTTGGATCCCCCAGCGCAAGGAAACACCATATATTTT	CASSLDPPAQGNTIYF
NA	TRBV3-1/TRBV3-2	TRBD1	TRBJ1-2	TGTGCCAGCAGCCAGGGAAGGACAGGGGGGAACTATGGCTACACCTTC	CASSQGRTGGNYGYTF
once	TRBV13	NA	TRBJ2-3	TGTGCCAGCAGCTCCCCCGGCGGGCAGGCAGATACGCAGTATTTT	CASSSPGGQADTQYF
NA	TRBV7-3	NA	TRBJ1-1	TGTGCCAGCAGCTTAACAGCAGGCTTGAACACTGAAGCTTTCTTT	CASSLTAGLNTEAFF
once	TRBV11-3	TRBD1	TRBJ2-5	TGTGCCAGCAGCTACCCAGGGACAGGGGGCGAGACCCAGTACTTC	CASSYPGTGGETQYF
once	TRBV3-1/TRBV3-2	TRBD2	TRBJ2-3	TGTGCCAGCAGCCAAGATAGGCCTAGCGGGTACACAGATACGCAGTATTTT	CASSQDRPSGYTDTQYF
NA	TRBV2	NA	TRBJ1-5	TGTGCCAGCAGTGAAATGGGGCCCGTAGGTCAGCCCCAGCATTTT	CASSEMGPVGQPQHF
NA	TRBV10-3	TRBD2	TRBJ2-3	TGTGCCATCAGCTTAGCGGGGGGTACTAGCACAGATACGCAGTATTTT	CAISLAGGTSTDTQYF
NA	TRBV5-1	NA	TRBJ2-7	TGCGCCAGCAGCCCCGCGGCAGGGGGGACCTACGAGCAGTACTTC	CASSPAAGGTYEQYF
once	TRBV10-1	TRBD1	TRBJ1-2	TGCGCCAGCAGCGGTACAGGGGGGTCTGGCTACACCTTC	CASSGTGGSGYTF
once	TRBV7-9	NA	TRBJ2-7	TGTGCCAGCAGCCCTGAGGGGGTCTCTTCCTACGAGCAGTACTTC	CASSPEGVSSYEQYF
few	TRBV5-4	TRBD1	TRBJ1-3	TGTGCCAGCAGCTCCCGGACAGGGACTGGAAACACCATATATTTT	CASSSRTGTGNTIYF
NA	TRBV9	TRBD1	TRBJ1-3	TGTGCCAGCAGCGTAGGGACAGGAGGTGGAAACACCATATATTTT	CASSVGTGGGNTIYF
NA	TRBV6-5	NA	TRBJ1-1	TGTGCCAGCAGTCCACAGGGTAACACTGAAGCTTTCTTT	CASSPQGNTEAFF
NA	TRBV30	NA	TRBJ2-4	TGTGCCTGGAGGACCCAGGGAGGAAAAAACATTCAGTACTTC	CAWRTQGGKNIQYF
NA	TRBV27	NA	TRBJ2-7	TGTGCCAGCAGTCTGGTTCTTGGTGACAGTCCCTACGAGCAGTACTTC	CASSLVLGDSPYEQYF
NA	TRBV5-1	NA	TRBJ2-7	TGCGCCAGCAGCTTAGGCGACAGGCCTTTTCGTGGCGAGCAGTACTTC	CASSLGDRPFRGEQYF
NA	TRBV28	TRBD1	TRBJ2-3	TGTGCCAGCAGCCCCGGGGACAGGGTCACAGATACGCAGTATTTT	CASSPGDRVTDTQYF
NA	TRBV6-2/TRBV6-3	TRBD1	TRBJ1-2	TGTGCCAGCAGCCAGGACAGGGGGCGAGTATTCTACACCTTC	CASSQDRGRVFYTF
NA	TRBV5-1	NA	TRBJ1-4	TGCGCCAGCAGCTTGGAGGTGGGGCCAAAGAACCCTAATGAAAAACTGTTTTTT	CASSLEVGPKNPNEKLFF
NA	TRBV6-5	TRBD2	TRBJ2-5	TGTGCCAGCAGTTACTCGGAGACTAGCAGAGAGACCCAGTACTTC	CASSYSETSRETQYF
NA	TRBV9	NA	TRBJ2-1	TGTGCCAGCAGCCTACAGGGAAGCTCCTACAATGAGCAGTTCTTC	CASSLQGSSYNEQFF
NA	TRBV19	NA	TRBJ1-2	TGTGCCAGTGGGCCCCGGGCGGGAGGCTACACCTTC	CASGPRAGGYTF
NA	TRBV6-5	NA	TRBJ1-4	TGTGCCAGCCGAAGCCCCCGTGCAACTAATGAAAAACTGTTTTTT	CASRSPRATNEKLFF
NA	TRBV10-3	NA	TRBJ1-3	TGTGCCATCCGCACGGGGGATGGAAACACCATATATTTT	CAIRTGDGNTIYF
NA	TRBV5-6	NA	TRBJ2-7	TGTGCCAGCAGCTTCGGGGGCGAGCAGTACTTC	CASSFGGEQYF
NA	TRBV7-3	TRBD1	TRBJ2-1	TGTGCCAGCAGCCCCGTCCTGGGACAGGGCTCCTACAATGAGCAGTTCTTC	CASSPVLGQGSYNEQFF
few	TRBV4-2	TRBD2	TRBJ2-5	TGTGCCAGCAGCCAAGGGGGCACTAGCGGGGGGGCGGAGACCCAGTACTTC	CASSQGGTSGGAETQYF
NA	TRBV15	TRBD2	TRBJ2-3	TGTGCCACCAGCAGAGATAGCGGGGTTGGTACAGATACGCAGTATTTT	CATSRDSGVGTDTQYF
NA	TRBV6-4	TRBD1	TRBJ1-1	TGTGCCAGCAGGGGACAGAATGGGGCTGAAGCTTTCTTT	CASRGQNGAEAFF
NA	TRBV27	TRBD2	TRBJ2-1	TGTGCCAGCAGGATATCCGGGACTAGCGGCTACAATGAGCAGTTCTTC	CASRISGTSGYNEQFF
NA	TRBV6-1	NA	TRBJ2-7	TGTGCCAGCAGTGAAGCACACTACGAGCAGTACTTC	CASSEAHYEQYF
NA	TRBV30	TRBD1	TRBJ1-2	TGTGCCTGGAGCCAGGGACAGGCAGGCTACACCTTC	CAWSQGQAGYTF
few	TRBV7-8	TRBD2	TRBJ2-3	TGTGCCAGCAGCTTAGCGGGACTAGCATCAGATACGCAGTATTTT	CASSLAGLASDTQYF
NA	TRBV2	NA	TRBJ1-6	TGTGCCAGCAGAGTCCAGAATTCACCCCTCCACTTT	CASRVQNSPLHF
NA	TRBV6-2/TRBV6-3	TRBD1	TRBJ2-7	TGTGCCAGCAGTATAACCGACAGGGCAATAACCAAGATCGAGCAGTACTTC	CASSITDRAITKIEQYF
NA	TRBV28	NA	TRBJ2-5	TGTGCCAGCAGTTTGGAAGGAGTCTACCAAGAGACCCAGTACTTC	CASSLEGVYQETQYF
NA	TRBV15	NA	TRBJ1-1	TGTGCCACCAGCAGTCAGGACACTGAAGCTTTCTTT	CATSSQDTEAFF
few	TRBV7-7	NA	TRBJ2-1	TGTGCTAGCAGCACCGACAGTTACAATGAGCAGTTCTTC	CASSTDSYNEQFF
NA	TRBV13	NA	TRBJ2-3	TGTGCCAGCAGCTTAGGGCGTTTAATCACAGATACGCAGTATTTT	CASSLGRLITDTQYF
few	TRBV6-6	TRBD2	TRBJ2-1	TGTGCCAGCAGGGATAGCGGGGGGCACAATGAGCAGTTCTTC	CASRDSGGHNEQFF
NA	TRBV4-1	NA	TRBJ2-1	TGCGCCAGCAGCCAAGGAGGAGCTTACAATGAGCAGTTCTTC	CASSQGGAYNEQFF
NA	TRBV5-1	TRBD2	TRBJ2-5	TGCGCCAGCAGCTTGGGGACTAGCGGGGGGGCAGAGACCCAGTACTTC	CASSLGTSGGAETQYF
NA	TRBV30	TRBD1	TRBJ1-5	TGTGCCTGGAGCCTACAGGGGGGTCAGCCCCAGCATTTT	CAWSLQGGQPQHF
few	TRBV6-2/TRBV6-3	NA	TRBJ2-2	TGTGCCAGCAGTTATTTCCCACGTGGGGGCGCATTGTTTAACGGGGAGCTGTTTTTT	CASSYFPRGGALFNGELFF
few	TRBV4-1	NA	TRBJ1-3	TGCGCCAGCAGCCAATACAGCTCTGGAAACACCATATATTTT	CASSQYSSGNTIYF
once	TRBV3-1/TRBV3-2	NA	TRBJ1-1	TGTGCCAGCACCGGATGGGGAGCAGGTTCAAAGGCTGAAGCTTTCTTT	CASTGWGAGSKAEAFF
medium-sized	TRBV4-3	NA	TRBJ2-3	TGCGCCAGCAGCCAAGATAGGAGTGGGGCGGCTAGAGATACGCAGTATTTT	CASSQDRSGAARDTQYF
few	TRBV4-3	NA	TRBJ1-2	TGCGCCAGCAGCCAAGATTTAGACAGCACTCCTATGGGCTACACCTTC	CASSQDLDSTPMGYTF
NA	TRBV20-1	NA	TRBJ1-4	TGCAGTGCTAGTATCAGGCAGGAAGGAGAAAAACTGTTTTTT	CSASIRQEGEKLFF
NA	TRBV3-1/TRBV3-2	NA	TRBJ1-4	TGTGCCAGCAGCTCAATCTCGGGGGGAACTAATGAAAAACTGTTTTTT	CASSSISGGTNEKLFF
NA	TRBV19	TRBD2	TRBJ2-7	TGTGCCAGTAGTCGAGCGGGGGCAACCTACGAGCAGTACTTC	CASSRAGATYEQYF
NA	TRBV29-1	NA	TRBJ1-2	TGCAGCGTTATAGGCCCAACGGGGGGGCAAGTTGGCTACACCTTC	CSVIGPTGGQVGYTF